The 3 T cell receptor beta chains below come from one sample, sequenced in a study of early T cells in non-severe SARS-CoV-2 infection. TCRdb passed the 5' RACE reads through MiXCR, listing each CDR3 protein once. The sample gives tens of thousands of distinct CDR3 sequences, around 10% of which show up once; approximately 5.3% is in the top ten. The source was whole blood, collected at baseline. All receptors come from an adult who was a healthcare worker with PCR-confirmed SARS-CoV-2 infection or an uninfected control (not recorded which).

This clonotype was recorded many times. This chain connects TRBV10-3 to TRBJ2-1; D may be TRBD1 (7 bases). This CDR3 is built from 17 residues. The V gene's germline CDR1 is ENHRY and CDR2 SYGVKD. V was shortened by 3 bases and J by 8 bases, with 23 bases between the two germline ends. The DNA of the CDR3 is TGTGCCATCAGTGAACCCACCGACAGGGAGGAGGACGATGAGCAGTTCTTC. Its protein product is CAISEPTDREEDDEQFF.

This clonotype was seen more than once but under ten times. The CDR3 DNA follows: TGTGCCAGCAGCTCCGACGGTACCTACGAGCAGTACTTC. Translation: CASSSDGTYEQYF. V gene TRBV7-9 combines with J gene TRBJ2-7; no clear D gene. CDR1 is SEHNR and CDR2 is FQNEAQ in the germline V gene (reference sequence). The CDR3 length is 13 residues. The germline V and J ends were trimmed by 4 bases and 2 bases, with 9 bases remaining between them.

This rearrangement joins TRBV6-6 to TRBJ2-6; tentative D call: TRBD1 (5 bases). This CDR3 comprises 16 residues. Looked up from germline, CDR1 is MNHNY and CDR2 is SVGAGI (reference sequence). Between the trimmed V and J ends, which lost 3 bases and 0 bases, there was a span of 9 bases. The CDR3 DNA follows: TGTGCCAGCAGTTATACAGGTGGCTCTGGGGCCAACGTCCTGACTTTC. Encoded protein: CASSYTGGSGANVLTF.